This is a list of T cell receptor beta chains from one sample in a study of PD-L1 blockade in urothelial cancer. Repertoires were generated with immunoSEQ multiplex PCR, while TCRdb's copy carries only in-frame clones and drops some. The data contain about 74,000 clones, less than 90% of them singletons. Sequencing was performed on PBMCs, taken around atezolizumab (anti-PD-L1) treatment. These TCRs come from a man aged 65 to 85 with urothelial cancer. The CDR3 runs from the conserved cysteine through the conserved F or W. The D gene is left open where the match is weak. Only part of the rows carry a size: once, few, many, or a class if the clone is expanded.

>TRBV29-1|-|TRBJ1-1|-
TGCAGCGTTCGACAGGACTTGAACACTGAAGCTTTCTTT
CSVRQDLNTEAFF
>TRBV7-8|-|TRBJ2-7|TRBD1
TGTGCCAGCAGCTTACGCGTGTCCGGGACAGGGATCTCCTACGAGCAGTACTTC
CASSLRVSGTGISYEQYF
>TRBV7-3|-|TRBJ2-7|TRBD2
TGTGCCAGCAGCTCGGGACTAGCGGGAGGTTACGAGCAGTACTTC
CASSSGLAGGYEQYF
>TRBV2|-|TRBJ1-1|-
TGTGCCAGCACGAGAGAGTTGAACACTGAAGCTTTCTTT
CASTRELNTEAFF
>TRBV11-1|-|TRBJ2-1|-
TGTGCCAGCAGCCCCGATATGGGGAGCAATGAGCAGTTCTTC
CASSPDMGSNEQFF
>TRBV5-1|-|TRBJ1-1|-
TGCGCCAGCAGCCAGCTCGGACCGGGGAGTAGAACGGCTGAAGCTTTCTTT
CASSQLGPGSRTAEAFF
>TRBV29-1|-|TRBJ2-3|-
TGCAGCGTCGAATTAGGCACAGATACGCAGTATTTT
CSVELGTDTQYF
>TRBV5-5|-|TRBJ2-1|-
-
CASSFGPGQVAYNEQFF
>TRBV28|-|TRBJ2-4|TRBD1
TGTGCCAGCCGACCACTTGGGACAGGGGGCGCATCAAACATTCAGTACTTC
CASRPLGTGGASNIQYF
>TRBV18|-|TRBJ1-1|-
TGTGCCAGCTCACCACAAGGGGAAGGGACTGAAGCTTTCTTT
CASSPQGEGTEAFF
>TRBV15|few|TRBJ1-2|TRBD1
TGTGCCACCAGCCCTACAGGGGGCGCGAACTATGGCTACACCTTC
CATSPTGGANYGYTF
>TRBV7-8|-|TRBJ2-1|TRBD2
TGTGCCAGCAGCTTAATGGTCCTAGCGGGTTTCAATGAGCAGTTCTTC
CASSLMVLAGFNEQFF
>TRBV19|-|TRBJ1-2|-
TGTGCCAGTAGTATCACCTTGGCGACCGACTTTACGACCTTC
CASSITLATDFTTF
>TRBV14|-|TRBJ2-5|TRBD2
TGTGCCAGCAGTGCGACTAGCTCGTCGTACCAAGAGACCCAGTACTTC
CASSATSSSYQETQYF
>TRBV2|-|TRBJ2-3|TRBD2
TGTGCCAGCACCGGGACTAGCGGGAGAGGAAGCACAGATACGCAGTATTTT
CASTGTSGRGSTDTQYF
>TRBV12-5|-|TRBJ2-3|TRBD2
TGTGCTAGTGGTAATCGGAAGACTAGCGGGAGGGATACGCAGTATTTT
CASGNRKTSGRDTQYF
>TRBV12-5|few|TRBJ2-7|-
TGTGCTAGTGCTCAAGGGGCGCTTCTACGATCCTACGAGCAGTACTTC
CASAQGALLRSYEQYF
>TRBV5-1|-|TRBJ2-7|TRBD1
TGCGCCAGCAGCTTGACAGGGGTGGGCGAGCAGTACTTC
CASSLTGVGEQYF
>TRBV25-1|-|TRBJ2-1|-
TGTGCCAGCAGTGGAGGCTTGATTGGCGATGAGCAGTTCTTC
CASSGGLIGDEQFF
>TRBV9|-|TRBJ2-7|TRBD2
TGTGCCAGCAGCGTAGTGGGTAGCGGGAGGCCCCTAAGTAACGAGCAGTACTTC
CASSVVGSGRPLSNEQYF
>TRBV5-4|few|TRBJ2-7|TRBD2
TGTGCCAGCAGCATGGGACTAGCGGGTGCTTACTACGAGCAGTACTTC
CASSMGLAGAYYEQYF
>TRBV7-9|-|TRBJ2-1|-
TGTGCCAGCAGCTTAGTTGTAACTAGCTTTCGGTTCTTC
CASSLVVTSFRFF
>TRBV6-4|-|TRBJ2-2|TRBD1
TGTGCCAGCAGTGACTCCGACAGGGGCGACAACACCGGGGAGCTGTTTTTT
CASSDSDRGDNTGELFF
>TRBV19|-|TRBJ2-3|TRBD2
TGTGCCATAACCCTAGCGGGAGTATGGAATACGCAGTATTTT
CAITLAGVWNTQYF
>TRBV6-1|-|TRBJ1-2|-
TGTGCCAGCATCTCCCGGGGGGGCGGGGACTATGGCTACACCTTC
CASISRGGGDYGYTF